These 31 T cell receptor beta chains originate from one sample sequenced in a study of control samples from healthy donors and cancer patients. Repertoires were generated with immunoSEQ multiplex PCR, while TCRdb's copy carries only in-frame clones and drops some. The table has under 150,000 clones, 80% to 90% seen once. The material sequenced was blood. These receptors were obtained from a man aged 35 to 55 in good health.

This clone was observed once. This chain uses TRBV18 with TRBJ1-5; D perhaps matches TRBD1 (6 bases). The ends were cut back, 5 bases at V and 4 bases at J, with 18 bases in the middle. The germline gives CDR1 KGHSH, CDR2 LQKENI. This CDR3 has 16 residues. For the CDR3, the DNA is TGTGCCAGCTCAACCCGGGGGGCCCAGGGAAATCAGCCCCAGCATTTT. Translated: CASSTRGAQGNQPQHF. The variable domain in full, completed from reference TRBV18 and TRBJ1-5, reads NAGVMQNPRHLVRRRGQEARLRCSPMKGHSHVYWYRQLPEEGLKFMVYLQKENIIDESGMPKERFSAEFPKEGPSILRIQQVVRGDSAAYFCASSTRGAQGNQPQHFGDGTRLSIL.

The V and J genes are TRBV19 and TRBJ1-1; D may be TRBD1 (5 bases). The germline V gene encodes CDR1 LNHDA and CDR2 SQIVND (reference sequence). The CDR3 has 14 amino acids. V lost 4 bases and J lost 4, with 13 bases in between. The CDR3 nucleotides are TGTGCCAGTAGTACCCTCGGGGGTCGCACTGAAGCTTTCTTT. This translates into CASSTLGGRTEAFF.

This clone was detected only once. The CDR3 nucleotides are TGTGCCAGCAGCCCCGTGTCGGGGATGAACACTGAAGCTTTCTTT. Translation: CASSPVSGMNTEAFF. J is TRBJ1-1 and V is TRBV7-6; D gene unclear. The germline CDR1 and CDR2 sequences are SGHVS and FNYEAQ. V gave up 5 bases and J gave up 0 bases, with 13 bases separating them. The CDR3 runs to 15 residues.

The rearrangement joins TRBV10-2 to TRBJ1-3, with D hard to call. The length of the CDR3 is 14 residues. The V end lost 6 bases, the J end lost 2 bases, and 11 bases lay between the germline ends. Germline-derived CDR1 and CDR2 are WSHSY and SAAADI. CDR3 protein: CASRSEGTGNTIYF. The CDR3 DNA sequence: TGCGCCAGCAGGTCGGAGGGAACTGGAAACACCATATATTTT.

The chain employs TRBV15 and TRBJ2-5, with D perhaps TRBD1 (6 bases). Deletions cut 4 bases from V and 3 bases from J, with 9 bases between. Germline assignment: CDR1 LNHNV and CDR2 YYDKDF (reference sequence). This CDR3 has 13 residues. The CDR3 DNA is TGTGCCACCAGCAATGGGGGCAAAGAGACCCAGTACTTC. Translated: CATSNGGKETQYF.

The CDR3 sequence is CASGQGGRRTDTQYF. The DNA of the CDR3 is TGTGCCAGCGGACAGGGAGGGAGGCGCACAGATACGCAGTATTTT. The chain joins TRBV19 to TRBJ2-3; TRBD1 might be the D (8 bases). CDR1 and CDR2 (germline): LNHDA, SQIVND (reference sequence). This CDR3 comprises 15 residues. V lost 9 bases, J lost 1 base, and 17 bases lay in between.

V and J are TRBV3-1 (or the pseudogene TRBV3-2) and TRBJ2-5, with D possibly being TRBD2 (7 bases). Trimming pared 4 bases from V and 3 bases from J, leaving 15 bases between. The length of the CDR3 is 15 residues. Germline CDR1 is LGHDT and CDR2 is YNNKEL (reference sequence). DNA for the CDR3: TGTGCCAGCAGCCCCCGGGGGGCGACTAAAGAGACCCAGTACTTC. Residues: CASSPRGATKETQYF.

The V and J genes are TRBV4-2 and TRBJ1-6; 8 nucleotides agree with TRBD1. Germline assignment: CDR1 LGHNA and CDR2 YNFKEQ. After removal of 0 bases from V and 9 bases from J, the junction contained 10 bases not matched to a gene. The CDR3 has 17 amino acids. CDR3 DNA sequence: TGTGCCAGCAGCCAAGATCTTGCTGGACAGGGCCTTTCACCCCTCCACTTT. Protein: CASSQDLAGQGLSPLHF.

The chain uses TRBV25-1 and TRBJ1-1; D unresolved. This CDR3 has 13 residues. From germline, CDR1 is MGHDK and CDR2 SYGVNS. Trimming shortened V by 2 bases and J by 6 bases, and 10 bases separated the two germline ends. In DNA, the CDR3 is TGTGCCAGCAGTGAAGGCCTGGGAGCTGAAGCTTTCTTT. Protein: CASSEGLGAEAFF.

The J gene is TRBJ2-7, the V gene TRBV6-5, with D perhaps given as TRBD1 or TRBD2 (5 bases each). Per the germline V gene, CDR1 is MNHEY and CDR2 is SVGAGI. V lost 0 bases and J 6 bases, leaving 15 bases between the germline ends. CDR3 length: 15 amino acids. CDR3 amino acids: CASSYSRWGKSEQYF. In DNA, the CDR3 is TGTGCCAGCAGTTACTCCCGGTGGGGGAAAAGCGAGCAGTACTTC.

This clone was detected only once. This chain joins TRBV10-2 and TRBJ1-2; D perhaps matches TRBD1 (6 bases). The CDR3 contains 13 residues. V lost 3 bases and J 2 bases, leaving 7 bases between the germline ends. Germline CDR1 is WSHSY and CDR2 is SAAADI. The chain's CDR3 is CASSDQGNYGYTF. In DNA form, the CDR3 reads TGCGCCAGCAGTGACCAGGGGAACTATGGCTACACCTTC.

This clone appeared once. V is TRBV18 and J is TRBJ2-3; weak D call: TRBD2 (6 bases). Germline CDR1 reads KGHSH; CDR2 reads LQKENI. Trimming cost V 2 bases and J 0 bases, with 6 bases left between them. This CDR3 is 14 amino acids long. CDR3 DNA sequence: TGTGCCAGCTCACCAGGGACTAGCACAGATACGCAGTATTTT. Encoded protein: CASSPGTSTDTQYF.

This clone appeared a few times. The V gene is TRBV3-1 (or the pseudogene TRBV3-2), the J gene TRBJ1-4, with D hard to call. Germline CDR1 and CDR2: LGHDT and YNNKEL (reference sequence). The CDR3 is 18 residues long. Trimming shortened V by 4 bases and J by 4 bases, and 22 bases separated the two germline ends. CDR3 sequence reads: CASSLHSGGGLRNEKLFF. CDR3 DNA: TGTGCCAGCAGCCTCCATTCGGGAGGAGGACTTCGTAATGAAAAACTGTTTTTT.

The gene calls are TRBV4-1 and TRBJ2-7, with D possibly being TRBD1 or TRBD2 (5 bases each). Trimming removed 3 bases at V and 7 bases at J, with 25 bases between. The germline V gene has CDR1 MGHRA and CDR2 YSYEKL. This CDR3 has 17 amino acids. Written as DNA, the CDR3 is TGCGCCAGCAGCCAGGACCCCGTTAGTAGGGGAGTTCGGGAGCAGTACTTC. It encodes CASSQDPVSRGVREQYF.

The gene calls are TRBV7-9 and TRBJ1-1; 8 nucleotides line up with TRBD1. Germline V lookup: CDR1 SEHNR, CDR2 FQNEAQ (reference sequence). The CDR3 spans 17 residues. Trimming removed 1 base from V and 0 bases from J; junction bases left unmatched: 7. CDR3 DNA: TGTGCCAGCAGCTTAGACGTCGGGGACAGGATGAACACTGAAGCTTTCTTT. Amino acids: CASSLDVGDRMNTEAFF. Full variable domain (outside the CDR3, taken from reference TRBV7-9 and TRBJ1-1): DTGVSQNPRHKITKRGQNVTFRCDPISEHNRLYWYRQTLGQGPEFLTYFQNEAQLEKSRLLSDRFSAERPKGSFSTLEIQRTEQGDSAMYLCASSLDVGDRMNTEAFFGQGTRLTVV.

This clone was seen just once. This chain uses TRBV6-6 with TRBJ2-1; no clear D. The germline CDR1 and CDR2 sequences are MNHNY and SVGAGI (reference sequence). This CDR3 region has 14 residues. Trimming stripped 8 bases from V and 8 bases from J, with 19 bases between. The DNA of the CDR3 is TGTGCCAGCGTCTTCCAAATTACGGGTCATGAGCAGTTCTTC. Translated, it gives CASVFQITGHEQFF.

The chain is built from TRBV25-1 and TRBJ1-1, with D tentatively TRBD1 (6 bases). CDR3 length: 11 residues. The germline V gene has CDR1 MGHDK and CDR2 SYGVNS. V was pared by 4 bases and J by 7 bases, with 7 bases between. CDR3 protein: CASSGGGEAFF. The CDR3 nucleotides read TGTGCCAGCAGTGGAGGGGGTGAAGCTTTCTTT.

The chain joins TRBV4-1 to TRBJ2-5; D is uncertain. V was cut by 1 base and J by 0 bases, with 6 bases left in between. The germline CDR1 and CDR2 sequences are MGHRA and YSYEKL. The CDR3 has 14 amino acids. This chain's CDR3 is CASSQARYQETQYF. DNA for the CDR3: TGCGCCAGCAGCCAAGCCAGGTACCAAGAGACCCAGTACTTC.

The genes are TRBV18 and TRBJ2-3; 10 bases map to TRBD2. Germline V lookup: CDR1 KGHSH, CDR2 LQKENI. V gave up 5 bases and J gave up 1 base; unmatched junction bases: 3. The CDR3 length is 15 residues. Here the CDR3 reads CASSIGLAGTDTQYF. Written as DNA, the CDR3 is TGTGCCAGCTCAATAGGACTAGCGGGCACAGATACGCAGTATTTT. Using reference TRBV18 and TRBJ2-3 for the parts outside the CDR3, the full variable domain is NAGVMQNPRHLVRRRGQEARLRCSPMKGHSHVYWYRQLPEEGLKFMVYLQKENIIDESGMPKERFSAEFPKEGPSILRIQQVVRGDSAAYFCASSIGLAGTDTQYFGPGTRLTVL.

The chain is built from TRBV9 and TRBJ2-1, with TRBD2 matching over 8 bases. V trimming: 3 bases; J trimming: 0 bases; junction bases outside the gene matches: 17. CDR3 length: 20 amino acids. Germline V gene sequence: CDR1 SGDLS, CDR2 YYNGEE. The CDR3 DNA reads as TGTGCCAGCAGCGCCGAGGGGGGGACTAGACTTTCTAGCTCCTACAATGAGCAGTTCTTC. Amino acid sequence: CASSAEGGTRLSSSYNEQFF.

The V and J genes are TRBV27 and TRBJ1-2, with 7 bases aligning to TRBD1. This CDR3 region has 16 residues. V trimming: 2 bases; J trimming: 7 bases; junction bases outside the gene matches: 13. CDR1 MNHEY and CDR2 SMNVEV come from the germline V gene (reference sequence). The CDR3 DNA sequence: TGTGCCAGCAGTTTAAATGCAATAGGGGGCTTAATTGGCTACACCTTC. Amino acid sequence: CASSLNAIGGLIGYTF.

The chain has TRBV25-1 and TRBJ1-2, with D tentatively TRBD1 (5 bases). The CDR3 consists of 11 residues. V was pared by 4 bases and J by 5 bases, with 5 bases between. The V gene's germline CDR1 is MGHDK and CDR2 SYGVNS. The CDR3 sequence: CASSAGYGYTF. Written as DNA, the CDR3 is TGTGCCAGCAGTGCAGGGTATGGCTACACCTTC.

V usage is TRBV18 and J usage is TRBJ1-4; no firm D call. CDR1 and CDR2 (germline): KGHSH, LQKENI. Trimming shortened V by 3 bases and J by 0 bases, and 8 bases separated the two germline ends. This CDR3 comprises 15 residues. The CDR3 nucleotides read TGTGCCAGCTCACCCACGCCCGCAACTAATGAAAAACTGTTTTTT. Its protein product is CASSPTPATNEKLFF.

The chain carries TRBV4-3 and TRBJ1-3, with a possible D match to TRBD1 (5 bases). Germline assignment: CDR1 LGHNA and CDR2 YSLEER. The V and J ends lost 4 bases and 2 bases respectively, with 12 bases between them. This CDR3 comprises 15 residues. CDR3: CASSPGSGTGNTIYF. CDR3 coding DNA: TGCGCCAGCAGCCCTGGTTCAGGGACTGGAAACACCATATATTTT.

This chain connects TRBV10-1 to TRBJ2-2; a possible D gene is TRBD2 (5 bases). V lost 3 bases and J lost 7, with 15 bases in between. The CDR3 runs to 15 residues. The V gene's germline CDR1 is WNHNN and CDR2 SYGVQD (reference sequence). As DNA, the CDR3 is TGCGCCAGCAGTGATTATCTTTCGGGATTCGGGGAGCTGTTTTTT. Translated, it gives CASSDYLSGFGELFF.

V and J are TRBV12-5 and TRBJ2-3, with D unclear. Trimming shortened V by 5 bases and J by 1 base, and 13 bases separated the two germline ends. CDR1 is LGHNT, CDR2 FRNRAP, per germline. The CDR3 is 15 amino acids. In DNA form, the CDR3 reads TGTGCTAGTGGTCCCGGGTTGATTGGCACAGATACGCAGTATTTT. Translating gives CASGPGLIGTDTQYF.

This sequence joins TRBV5-1 and TRBJ2-3; D unclear. Trimming took off 5 bases at V and 0 bases at J, with 10 bases between the two ends. The CDR3 totals 14 residues. Germline V gene data show CDR1 as SGHRS and CDR2 as YFSETQ. The CDR3 sequence: CASRSQASTDTQYF. The CDR3 nucleotides are TGCGCCAGCAGGTCCCAGGCGAGCACAGATACGCAGTATTTT.

The chain is built from TRBV15 and TRBJ2-1; D not resolved. Trimming took 6 bases from V and 6 from J, leaving 6 bases between them. The V gene's germline CDR1 is LNHNV and CDR2 YYDKDF (reference sequence). This CDR3 is built from 11 residues. This CDR3 reads CATSGPNEQFF. The DNA for the CDR3 is TGTGCCACCAGTGGGCCCAATGAGCAGTTCTTC. Using reference TRBV15 and TRBJ2-1 for the parts outside the CDR3, the full variable domain is DAMVIQNPRYQVTQFGKPVTLSCSQTLNHNVMYWYQQKSSQAPKLLFHYYDKDFNNEADTPDNFQSRRPNTSFCFLDIRSPGLGDTAMYLCATSGPNEQFFGPGTRLTVL.

The V call is TRBV4-2, the J call TRBJ1-2; D unresolved. CDR1 and CDR2 from the germline V gene are LGHNA and YNFKEQ. The ends were cut back, 7 bases at V and 4 bases at J, with 13 bases in the middle. The CDR3 consists of 13 residues. CDR3 nucleotide sequence: TGTGCCAGCAACTCTTATCATTTCTATGGCTACACCTTC. It is translated as CASNSYHFYGYTF.

The gene calls are TRBV18 and TRBJ2-2, with D unclear. In germline, CDR1 is KGHSH, CDR2 LQKENI. Trimming removed 4 bases at V and 5 bases at J, with 8 bases between. CDR3 size: 13 residues. The CDR3 nucleotides are TGTGCCAGCTCACGGGCAGCGACCGGGGAGCTGTTTTTT. Translated: CASSRAATGELFF.

The chain has TRBV24-1 and TRBJ1-2, with TRBD1 identical over 10 bases. The CDR3 spans 16 residues. Germline loops: CDR1 KGHDR, CDR2 SFDVKD. Trimming removed 1 base from V and 2 bases from J; junction bases left unmatched: 3. The CDR3: CATSDLGQGGNYGYTF. The CDR3 nucleotides are TGTGCCACCAGTGATTTAGGACAGGGGGGGAACTATGGCTACACCTTC.